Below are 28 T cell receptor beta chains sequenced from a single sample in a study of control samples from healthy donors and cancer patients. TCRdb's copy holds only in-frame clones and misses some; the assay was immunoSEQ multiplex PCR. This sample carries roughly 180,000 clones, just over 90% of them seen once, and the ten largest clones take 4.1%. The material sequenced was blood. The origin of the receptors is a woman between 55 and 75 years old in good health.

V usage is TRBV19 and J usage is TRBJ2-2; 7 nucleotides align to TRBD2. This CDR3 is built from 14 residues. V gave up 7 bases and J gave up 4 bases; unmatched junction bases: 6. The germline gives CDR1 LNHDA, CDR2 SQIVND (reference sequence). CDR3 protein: CASIGLAVTGELFF. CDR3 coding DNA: TGTGCCAGTATAGGTCTAGCGGTCACCGGGGAGCTGTTTTTT.

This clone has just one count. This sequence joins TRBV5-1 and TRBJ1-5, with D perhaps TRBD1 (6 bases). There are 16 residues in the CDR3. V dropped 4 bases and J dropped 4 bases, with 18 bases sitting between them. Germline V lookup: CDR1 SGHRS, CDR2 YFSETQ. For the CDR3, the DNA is TGCGCCAGCAGCCCGGGAGGGGGTACGGGGAATCAGCCCCAGCATTTT. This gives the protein CASSPGGGTGNQPQHF. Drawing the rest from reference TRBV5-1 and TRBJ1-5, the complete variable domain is KAGVTQTPRYLIKTRGQQVTLSCSPISGHRSVSWYQQTPGQGLQFLFEYFSETQRNKGNFPGRFSGRQFSNSRSEMNVSTLELGDSALYLCASSPGGGTGNQPQHFGDGTRLSIL.

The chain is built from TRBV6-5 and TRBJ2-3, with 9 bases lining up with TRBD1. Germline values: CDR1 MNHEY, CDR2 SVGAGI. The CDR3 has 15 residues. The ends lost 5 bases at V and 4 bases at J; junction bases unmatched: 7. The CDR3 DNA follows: TGTGCCAGCAGTCCACCGGGACAGGGTTCAGATACGCAGTATTTT. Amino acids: CASSPPGQGSDTQYF.

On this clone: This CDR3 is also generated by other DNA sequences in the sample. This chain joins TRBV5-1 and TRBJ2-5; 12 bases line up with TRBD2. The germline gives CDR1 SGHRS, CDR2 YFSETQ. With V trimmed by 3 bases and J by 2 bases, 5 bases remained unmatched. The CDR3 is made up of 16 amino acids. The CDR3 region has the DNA TGCGCCAGCAGCTACCTAGCGGGGGGGCCTCAAGAGACCCAGTACTTC. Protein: CASSYLAGGPQETQYF.

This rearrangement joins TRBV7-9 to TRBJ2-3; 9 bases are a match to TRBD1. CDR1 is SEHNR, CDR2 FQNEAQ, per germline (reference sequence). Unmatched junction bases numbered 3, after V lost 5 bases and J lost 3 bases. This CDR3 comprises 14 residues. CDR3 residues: CASSRGQGTDTQYF. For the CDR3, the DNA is TGTGCCAGCAGCCGGGGACAGGGAACAGATACGCAGTATTTT.

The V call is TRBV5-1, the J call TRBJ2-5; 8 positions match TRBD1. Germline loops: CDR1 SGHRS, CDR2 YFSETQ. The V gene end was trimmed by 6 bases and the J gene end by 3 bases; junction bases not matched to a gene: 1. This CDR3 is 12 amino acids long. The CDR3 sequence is CASMDREETQYF. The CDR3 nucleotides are TGCGCCAGCATGGACAGGGAAGAGACCCAGTACTTC.

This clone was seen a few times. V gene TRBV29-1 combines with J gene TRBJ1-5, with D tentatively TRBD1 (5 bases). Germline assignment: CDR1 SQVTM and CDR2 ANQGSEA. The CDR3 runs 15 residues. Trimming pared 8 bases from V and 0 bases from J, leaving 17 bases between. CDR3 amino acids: CSSMRGTYSNQPQHF. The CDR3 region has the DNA TGCAGCTCGATGCGGGGGACCTATAGCAATCAGCCCCAGCATTTT.

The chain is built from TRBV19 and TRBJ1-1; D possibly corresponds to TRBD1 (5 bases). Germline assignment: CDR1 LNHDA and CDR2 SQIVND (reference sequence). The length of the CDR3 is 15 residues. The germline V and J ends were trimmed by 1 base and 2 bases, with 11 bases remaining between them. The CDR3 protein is CASSIVAGGNTEAFF. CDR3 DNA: TGTGCCAGTAGTATAGTAGCGGGGGGAAACACTGAAGCTTTCTTT.

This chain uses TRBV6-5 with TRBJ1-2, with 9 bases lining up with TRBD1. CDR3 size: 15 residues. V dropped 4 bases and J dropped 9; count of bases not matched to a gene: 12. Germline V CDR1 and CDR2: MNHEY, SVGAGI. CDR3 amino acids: CASSLTPAGQGSYTF. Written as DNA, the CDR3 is TGTGCCAGCAGTTTGACCCCGGCGGGACAGGGAAGCTACACCTTC.

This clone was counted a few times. This CDR3 reads CASSPYPGQGGNEQFF. DNA for the CDR3: TGTGCCAGCAGCCCTTATCCGGGACAGGGGGGGAATGAGCAGTTCTTC. The chain combines TRBV7-9 with TRBJ2-1; 11 bases align to TRBD1. V shed 5 bases and J 7 bases; nucleotides not matched to a gene: 10. CDR1 is SEHNR and CDR2 is FQNEAQ in the germline V gene (reference sequence). The CDR3 totals 16 residues. The whole variable domain, filled in from reference TRBV7-9 and TRBJ2-1, reads DTGVSQNPRHKITKRGQNVTFRCDPISEHNRLYWYRQTLGQGPEFLTYFQNEAQLEKSRLLSDRFSAERPKGSFSTLEIQRTEQGDSAMYLCASSPYPGQGGNEQFFGPGTRLTVL.

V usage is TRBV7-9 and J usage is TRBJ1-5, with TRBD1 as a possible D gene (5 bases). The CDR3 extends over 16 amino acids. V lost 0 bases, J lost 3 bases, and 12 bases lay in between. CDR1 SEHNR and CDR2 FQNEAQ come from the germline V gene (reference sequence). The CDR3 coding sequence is TGTGCCAGCAGCTTAGCGTTAGGGGAACTCAATCAGCCCCAGCATTTT. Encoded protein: CASSLALGELNQPQHF.

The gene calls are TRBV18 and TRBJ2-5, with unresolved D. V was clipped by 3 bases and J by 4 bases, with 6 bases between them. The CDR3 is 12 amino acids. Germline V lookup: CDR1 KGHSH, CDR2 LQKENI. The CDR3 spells CASSPYTETQYF. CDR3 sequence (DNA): TGTGCCAGCTCACCTTACACAGAGACCCAGTACTTC.

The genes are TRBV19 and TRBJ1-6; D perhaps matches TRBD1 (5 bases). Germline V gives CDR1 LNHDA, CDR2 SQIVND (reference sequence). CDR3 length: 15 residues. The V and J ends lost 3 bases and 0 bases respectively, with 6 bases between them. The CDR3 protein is CASSIQGSYNSPLHF. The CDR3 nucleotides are TGTGCCAGTAGTATTCAGGGCTCCTATAATTCACCCCTCCACTTT.

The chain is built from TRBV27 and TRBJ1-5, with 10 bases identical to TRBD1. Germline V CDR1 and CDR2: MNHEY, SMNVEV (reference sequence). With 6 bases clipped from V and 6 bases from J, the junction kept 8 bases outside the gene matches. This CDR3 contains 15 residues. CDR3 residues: CASSEFGDRGQPQHF. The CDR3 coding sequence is TGTGCCAGCAGCGAATTCGGGGACAGGGGTCAGCCCCAGCATTTT.

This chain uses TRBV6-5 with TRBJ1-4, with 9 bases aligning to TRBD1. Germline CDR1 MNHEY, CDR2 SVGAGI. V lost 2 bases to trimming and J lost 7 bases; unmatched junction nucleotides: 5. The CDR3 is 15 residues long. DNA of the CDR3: TGTGCCAGCAGTTACAACAGGGACAGGGCTGAAAAACTGTTTTTT. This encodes CASSYNRDRAEKLFF.

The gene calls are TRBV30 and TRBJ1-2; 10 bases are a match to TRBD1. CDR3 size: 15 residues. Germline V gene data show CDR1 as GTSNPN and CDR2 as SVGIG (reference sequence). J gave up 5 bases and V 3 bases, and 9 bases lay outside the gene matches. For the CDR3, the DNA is TGTGCCTGGAGGGCAAAGGACAGGGGGGGATATGGCTACACCTTC. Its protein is CAWRAKDRGGYGYTF. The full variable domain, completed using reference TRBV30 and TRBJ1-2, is SQTIHQWPATLVQPVGSPLSLECTVEGTSNPNLYWYRQAAGRGLQLLFYSVGIGQISSEVPQNLSASRPQDRQFILSSKKLLLSDSGFYLCAWRAKDRGGYGYTFGSGTRLTVV.

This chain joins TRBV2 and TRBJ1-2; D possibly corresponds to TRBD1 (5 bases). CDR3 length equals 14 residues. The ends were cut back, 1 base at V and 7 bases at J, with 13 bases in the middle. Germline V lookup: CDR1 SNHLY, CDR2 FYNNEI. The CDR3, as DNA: TGTGCCAGCAGTGAAGGGACAACCGCACGTGGCTACACCTTC. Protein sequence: CASSEGTTARGYTF.

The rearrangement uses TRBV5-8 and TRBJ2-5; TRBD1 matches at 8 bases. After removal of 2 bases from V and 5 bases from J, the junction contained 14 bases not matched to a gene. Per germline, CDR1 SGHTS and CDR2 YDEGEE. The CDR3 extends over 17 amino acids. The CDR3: CASSFLNLRGRRETQYF. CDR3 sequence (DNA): TGTGCCAGCAGCTTCCTAAACCTCAGGGGGCGGAGGGAGACCCAGTACTTC.

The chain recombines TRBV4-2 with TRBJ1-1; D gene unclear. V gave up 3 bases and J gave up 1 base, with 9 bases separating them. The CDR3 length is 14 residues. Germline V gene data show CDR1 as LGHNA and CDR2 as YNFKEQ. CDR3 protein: CASSQDGRNTEAFF. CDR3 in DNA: TGTGCCAGCAGCCAGGACGGGAGGAACACTGAAGCTTTCTTT.

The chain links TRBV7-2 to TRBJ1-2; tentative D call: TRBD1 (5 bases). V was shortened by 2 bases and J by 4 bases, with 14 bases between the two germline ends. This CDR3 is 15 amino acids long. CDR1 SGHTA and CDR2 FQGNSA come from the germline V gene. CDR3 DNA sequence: TGTGCCAGCAGCTTAACCTTAACCGGGACCTATGGCTACACCTTC. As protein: CASSLTLTGTYGYTF.

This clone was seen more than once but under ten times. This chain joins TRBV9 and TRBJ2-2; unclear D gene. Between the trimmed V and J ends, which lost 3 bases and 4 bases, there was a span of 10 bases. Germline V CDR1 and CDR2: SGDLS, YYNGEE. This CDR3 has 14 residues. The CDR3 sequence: CASSAYPATGELFF. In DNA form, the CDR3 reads TGTGCCAGCAGCGCGTACCCGGCCACCGGGGAGCTGTTTTTT.

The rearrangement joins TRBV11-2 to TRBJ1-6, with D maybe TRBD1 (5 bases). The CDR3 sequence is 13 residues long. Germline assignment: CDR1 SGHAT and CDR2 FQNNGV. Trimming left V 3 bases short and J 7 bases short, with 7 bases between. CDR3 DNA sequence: TGTGCCAGCAGCTTCGGGGCAAATTCACCCCTCCACTTT. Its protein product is CASSFGANSPLHF.

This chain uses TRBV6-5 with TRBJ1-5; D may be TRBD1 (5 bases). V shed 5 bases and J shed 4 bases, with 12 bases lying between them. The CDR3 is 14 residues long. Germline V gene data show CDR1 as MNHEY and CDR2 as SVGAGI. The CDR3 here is CASSTQGPNQPQHF. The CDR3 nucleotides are TGTGCCAGCAGTACCCAGGGACCGAATCAGCCCCAGCATTTT.

The CDR3 sequence: CSVEDKGAEGYTF. Written as DNA, the CDR3 is TGCAGCGTTGAAGATAAGGGGGCTGAGGGCTACACCTTC. The chain recombines TRBV29-1 with TRBJ1-2, with 7 bases aligning to TRBD1. Germline V CDR1 and CDR2: SQVTM, ANQGSEA. The CDR3 is 13 residues long. The V and J ends lost 0 bases and 8 bases, in that order; junction bases with no gene match: 6. Drawing the rest from reference TRBV29-1 and TRBJ1-2, the complete variable domain is SAVISQKPSRDICQRGTSLTIQCQVDSQVTMMFWYRQQPGQSLTLIATANQGSEATYESGFVIDKFPISRPNLTFSTLTVSNMSPEDSSIYLCSVEDKGAEGYTFGSGTRLTVV.

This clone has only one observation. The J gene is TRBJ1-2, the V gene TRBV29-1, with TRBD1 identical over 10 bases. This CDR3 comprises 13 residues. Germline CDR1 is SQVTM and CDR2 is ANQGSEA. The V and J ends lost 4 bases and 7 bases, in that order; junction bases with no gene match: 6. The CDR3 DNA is TGCAGCGTTGGTGAGACAGGGGGCTTTGGCTACACCTTC. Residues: CSVGETGGFGYTF.

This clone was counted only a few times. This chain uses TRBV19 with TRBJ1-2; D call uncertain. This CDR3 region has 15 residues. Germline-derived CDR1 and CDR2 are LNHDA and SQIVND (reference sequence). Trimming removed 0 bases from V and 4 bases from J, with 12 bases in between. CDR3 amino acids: CASSIEARYGYGYTF. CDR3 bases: TGTGCCAGTAGTATAGAGGCGAGATATGGCTATGGCTACACCTTC.

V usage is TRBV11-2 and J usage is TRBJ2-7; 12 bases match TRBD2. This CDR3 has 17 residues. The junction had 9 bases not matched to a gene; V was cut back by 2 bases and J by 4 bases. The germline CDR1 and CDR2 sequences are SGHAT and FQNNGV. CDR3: CASSLRRATSGGYEQYF. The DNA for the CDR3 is TGTGCCAGCAGCTTAAGGAGAGCGACTAGCGGGGGTTACGAGCAGTACTTC. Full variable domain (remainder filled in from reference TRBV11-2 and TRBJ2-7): EAGVAQSPRYKIIEKRQSVAFWCNPISGHATLYWYQQILGQGPKLLIQFQNNGVVDDSQLPKDRFSAERLKGVDSTLKIQPAKLEDSAVYLCASSLRRATSGGYEQYFGPGTRLTVT.

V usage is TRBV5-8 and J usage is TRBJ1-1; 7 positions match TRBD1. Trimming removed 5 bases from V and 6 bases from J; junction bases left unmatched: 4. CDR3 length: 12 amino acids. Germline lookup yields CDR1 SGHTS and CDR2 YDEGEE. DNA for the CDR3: TGTGCCAGCAGTTCCGGACAGGCTGAAGCTTTCTTT. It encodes CASSSGQAEAFF. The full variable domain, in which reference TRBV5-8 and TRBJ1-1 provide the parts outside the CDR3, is EAGVTQSPTHLIKTRGQQATLRCSPISGHTSVYWYQQALGLGLQFLLWYDEGEERNRGNFPPRFSGRQFPNYSSELNVNALELEDSALYLCASSSGQAEAFFGQGTRLTVV.